This entry lists 25 T cell receptor beta chains sequenced from one sample in a study of T cell responses to AZD1222 COVID-19 vaccine (dated by TCRdb to the early 2020s). The label giving this sample's time point can be read as: baseline before first vaccination. Preparation of the library involved the immunoSEQ multiplex PCR assay. TCRdb obtained this table from immuneACCESS and retained in-frame rearrangements with V and J assigned. These tables miss some clones; where compared with another copy, unresolved V genes account for less than half of the shortfall, and the remainder is unexplained. The sample table contains some 160,000 clones; only one count was recorded for 85% to 95% of them. 0.9% of the sample lies in the top ten. The sequencing used peripheral blood, collected on day 0 of AZD1222 vaccination. Receptors were obtained from an adult in good health.

This chain uses TRBV30 with TRBJ1-4; D is perhaps TRBD1 (6 bases). This CDR3 is 14 amino acids long. Trimming stripped 4 bases from V and 3 bases from J, with 12 bases between. Germline lookup yields CDR1 GTSNPN and CDR2 SVGIG (reference sequence). DNA for the CDR3: TGTGCCTGGAACAGGGAGTCGTCTAATGAAAAACTGTTTTTT. It yields the protein CAWNRESSNEKLFF.

The genes are TRBV27 and TRBJ2-5, with TRBD1 as a possible D gene (6 bases). This CDR3 is built from 15 residues. V was shortened by 5 bases and J by 3 bases, with 16 bases between the two germline ends. In germline, CDR1 is MNHEY, CDR2 SMNVEV (reference sequence). CDR3 residues: CASSPYRELEETQYF. CDR3 sequence (DNA): TGTGCCAGCAGTCCATACAGGGAATTGGAAGAGACCCAGTACTTC.

The rearrangement joins TRBV7-2 to TRBJ1-2; D not resolved. This CDR3 has 14 amino acids. CDR1 and CDR2 (germline): SGHTA, FQGNSA. V was shortened by 2 bases and J by 2 bases, with 9 bases between the two germline ends. The CDR3: CASSLYYSNYGYTF. The CDR3, as DNA: TGTGCCAGCAGCTTATATTACAGCAACTATGGCTACACCTTC.

The sample holds one count of this clone. The rearrangement uses TRBV7-7 and TRBJ2-2; TRBD2 aligns across 9 bases. Germline loops: CDR1 SSHAT, CDR2 FNYEAQ (reference sequence). The CDR3 runs to 18 residues. The V gene end was trimmed by 2 bases and the J gene end by 0 bases; junction bases not matched to a gene: 7. CDR3 sequence reads: CASSLNPSGGPNTGELFF. In nucleotides, the CDR3 is TGTGCCAGCAGCTTAAACCCAAGCGGGGGGCCGAACACCGGGGAGCTGTTTTTT.

This chain links TRBV3-1 (or the pseudogene TRBV3-2) with TRBJ2-1; a possible D gene is TRBD2 (6 bases). Trimming took 5 bases from V and 8 from J, leaving 13 bases between them. The germline V gene encodes CDR1 LGHDT and CDR2 YNNKEL (reference sequence). This CDR3 contains 13 residues. The CDR3 bases are TGTGCCAGCAGCTTCGACTGGGAGGATGAGCAGTTCTTC. Translating it yields CASSFDWEDEQFF.

The V call is TRBV18, the J call TRBJ1-2, with D tentatively TRBD1 (5 bases). V gave up 6 bases and J gave up 5 bases, with 25 bases separating them. The CDR3 consists of 17 residues. From germline, CDR1 is KGHSH and CDR2 LQKENI. The DNA for the CDR3 is TGTGCCAGCTCCCGTTGGGGGACCGGGCGCCCAGGATATGGCTACACCTTC. It translates to CASSRWGTGRPGYGYTF.

This rearrangement joins TRBV19 to TRBJ1-5, with TRBD1 identical over 7 bases. There are 15 residues in the CDR3. Germline loops: CDR1 LNHDA, CDR2 SQIVND (reference sequence). The J segment lost 2 bases and the V segment lost 5 bases, leaving 6 bases of the junction unmatched. The CDR3: CASSSRGTGNQPQHF. CDR3 DNA: TGTGCCAGTAGTTCGAGAGGGACAGGCAATCAGCCCCAGCATTTT.

This sequence joins TRBV7-9 and TRBJ2-7, with D hard to call. The germline V gene encodes CDR1 SEHNR and CDR2 FQNEAQ (reference sequence). Trimming took 1 base from V and 6 from J, leaving 7 bases between them. The CDR3 extends over 12 amino acids. The CDR3 region is CASSLDAVEQYF. CDR3 coding DNA: TGTGCCAGCAGCTTAGACGCGGTCGAGCAGTACTTC.

The CDR3 nucleotides read TGTGCCAGCAGCTTAGATGGGACCTCCGAACGGATCGGGGAGCTGTTTTTT. As protein: CASSLDGTSERIGELFF. The chain joins TRBV11-3 to TRBJ2-2, with D perhaps TRBD1 or TRBD2 (5 bases each). Germline V gene data show CDR1 as SGHNT and CDR2 as YENEEA. The V end was cut by 0 bases, the J end by 7 bases, with 18 bases between. The CDR3 sequence is 17 residues long. The full variable domain, rest sourced from reference TRBV11-3 and TRBJ2-2, is EAGVVQSPRYKIIEKKQPVAFWCNPISGHNTLYWYLQNLGQGPELLIRYENEEAVDDSQLPKDRFSAERLKGVDSTLKIQPAELGDSAVYLCASSLDGTSERIGELFFGEGSRLTVL.

The V and J genes are TRBV5-1 and TRBJ2-7, with 7 nucleotides matching TRBD1. Germline loops: CDR1 SGHRS, CDR2 YFSETQ. J gave up 4 bases and V 2 bases, and 12 bases lay outside the gene matches. This CDR3 is 16 amino acids long. The CDR3, as DNA: TGCGCCAGCAGCTTCAAAGTGACAGGGTATATATACGAGCAGTACTTC. Its protein is CASSFKVTGYIYEQYF.

The rearrangement links TRBV14 to TRBJ1-2; the D is unclear. In germline, CDR1 is SGHDN, CDR2 FVKESK. The CDR3 sequence is 14 residues long. V lost 1 base and J lost 0, with 6 bases in between. CDR3 DNA: TGTGCCAGCAGCCAAGGGGCAGCTAACTATGGCTACACCTTC. Protein sequence: CASSQGAANYGYTF.

This chain links TRBV4-3 with TRBJ2-3, with D tentatively TRBD1 (6 bases). The CDR3 totals 14 residues. Germline-derived CDR1 and CDR2 are LGHNA and YSLEER. Deletions cut 4 bases from V and 2 bases from J, with 10 bases between. This CDR3 is CASSRGPLTDTQYF. The CDR3 nucleotides read TGCGCCAGCAGCCGGGGGCCGCTCACAGATACGCAGTATTTT.

This clone was recorded only once. The chain has TRBV16 and TRBJ1-2; D may be TRBD1 (5 bases). Germline loops: CDR1 KGHSY, CDR2 FQNENV. Trimming shortened V by 4 bases and J by 8 bases, and 11 bases separated the two germline ends. This CDR3 has 12 residues. The CDR3 region is CASSPSRGGYTF. DNA for the CDR3: TGTGCCAGCAGCCCAAGCCGGGGCGGCTACACCTTC. The full variable domain, completed using reference TRBV16 and TRBJ1-2, is GEEVAQTPKHLVRGEGQKAKLYCAPIKGHSYVFWYQQVLKNEFKFLISFQNENVFDETGMPKERFSAKCLPNSPCSLEIQATKLEDSAVYFCASSPSRGGYTFGSGTRLTVV.

The V call is TRBV6-5, the J call TRBJ1-1; D not resolved. The CDR3 has 14 residues. Trimming stripped 6 bases from V and 4 bases from J, with 15 bases between. Germline V gene sequence: CDR1 MNHEY, CDR2 SVGAGI. CDR3 bases: TGTGCCAGCAGATATACAGAGCTTGCCACTGAAGCTTTCTTT. It yields the protein CASRYTELATEAFF.

The chain uses TRBV12-3 or TRBV12-4 and TRBJ1-2; D possibly corresponds to TRBD1 (5 bases). Trimming took 7 bases from V and 4 from J, leaving 13 bases between them. CDR3 size: 13 residues. The CDR3 sequence: CASTPGLSYGYTF. CDR3 DNA sequence: TGTGCCAGCACCCCGGGACTTAGCTATGGCTACACCTTC.

The chain has TRBV14 and TRBJ2-5; 7 positions agree with TRBD1. CDR3 length: 14 amino acids. V shed 6 bases and J 3 bases; nucleotides not matched to a gene: 7. Germline V lookup: CDR1 SGHDN, CDR2 FVKESK. In DNA form, the CDR3 reads TGTGCCAGCAGTCGGGACAGCAACGAAGAGACCCAGTACTTC. Translating it yields CASSRDSNEETQYF.

This clone was seen once. V usage is TRBV9 and J usage is TRBJ1-1, with D uncertain. V dropped 3 bases and J dropped 5 bases, with 11 bases sitting between them. This CDR3 contains 13 residues. CDR1 is SGDLS, CDR2 YYNGEE, per germline. The CDR3 DNA follows: TGTGCCAGCAGCGATAGCAGAGAAACTGAAGCTTTCTTT. Translating gives CASSDSRETEAFF.

The V and J genes are TRBV7-9 and TRBJ2-7; perhaps TRBD1 as D (6 bases). The length of the CDR3 is 11 residues. Germline V gene lookup returns CDR1 SEHNR and CDR2 FQNEAQ (reference sequence). V was clipped by 5 bases and J by 9 bases, with 11 bases between them. The CDR3 spells CASSGTTGQYF. The CDR3 bases are TGTGCCAGCAGCGGGACAACCGGGCAGTACTTC.

The V and J genes are TRBV6-1 and TRBJ1-6, with D uncertain. The CDR3 consists of 14 residues. V was pared by 3 bases and J by 6 bases, with 9 bases between. CDR1 and CDR2 from the germline V gene are MNHNS and SASEGT. The CDR3 reads CASSENGANSPLHF. The DNA of the CDR3 is TGTGCCAGCAGTGAGAACGGAGCTAATTCACCCCTCCACTTT.

The chain carries TRBV2 and TRBJ1-6; no definite D call. Per the germline V gene, CDR1 is SNHLY and CDR2 is FYNNEI. Trimming took 0 bases from V and 8 from J, leaving 11 bases between them. The CDR3 sequence is 15 residues long. This CDR3 reads CASSEAEIRYSPLHF. The CDR3 coding sequence is TGTGCCAGCAGTGAAGCGGAGATCCGATATTCACCCCTCCACTTT.

The chain combines TRBV18 with TRBJ1-5; 8 bases match TRBD1. V shed 1 base and J 4 bases; nucleotides not matched to a gene: 6. The germline CDR1 and CDR2 sequences are KGHSH and LQKENI. The CDR3 has 16 residues. The CDR3 is CASSPRSGGDNQPQHF. CDR3 DNA: TGTGCCAGCTCACCACGTTCAGGGGGCGATAATCAGCCCCAGCATTTT.

This clone was detected a few times. The chain combines TRBV27 with TRBJ2-7, with D hard to call. In germline, CDR1 is MNHEY, CDR2 SMNVEV (reference sequence). The CDR3 is 12 residues long. V lost 4 bases, J lost 0 bases, and 4 bases lay in between. The CDR3: CASSSLSYEQYF. CDR3 nucleotides: TGTGCCAGCAGTTCCCTCTCCTACGAGCAGTACTTC.

V and J are TRBV5-4 and TRBJ2-1; D unclear. Germline lookup yields CDR1 SGHNT and CDR2 YYREEE (reference sequence). The ends were cut back, 2 bases at V and 5 bases at J, with 5 bases in the middle. This CDR3 has 12 residues. In DNA form, the CDR3 reads TGTGCCAGCAGCTTTCTCAACAATGAGCAGTTCTTC. Translating gives CASSFLNNEQFF.

The chain uses TRBV28 and TRBJ1-2; TRBD1 might be the D (5 bases). CDR1 MDHEN and CDR2 SYDVKM come from the germline V gene. CDR3 length: 13 amino acids. The ends were cut back, 6 bases at V and 1 base at J, with 9 bases in the middle. The CDR3 DNA reads TGTGCCAGCAGACAGGACCTTAACTATGGCTACACCTTC. Translated: CASRQDLNYGYTF.

About this clone itself: A read error may produce the germline difference seen at one junction end. The chain has TRBV7-7 and TRBJ2-7, with 12 bases aligning to TRBD2. CDR3 length: 15 residues. Germline V gives CDR1 SSHAT, CDR2 FNYEAQ (reference sequence). CDR3 loop: CASSRLAGENYEQYF. The CDR3 DNA follows: TGTGCTAGCAGCCGACTAGCGGGGGAGAACTACGAGCAGTACTTC.